These T cell receptor beta chains were read from a single sample in a study of blood T cells in healthy people across ages. TCRdb re-derived calls from the 5' RACE reads in MiXCR, one entry per CDR3 protein. The sample carries 950,000 to 1,200,000 distinct CDR3 sequences, around two fifths recorded once. The specimen was blood. The receptors stem from a man aged 18 to 29 in good health. CDR3s include the opening cysteine and the closing phenylalanine or tryptophan. A D gene is named only where the DNA matches it firmly. Only some rows state a clone size, as once, few, many or a class for expanded clones.

TRBJ2-3 - - TRBV5-1 TGCGCCAGCAGCTTGGCCGACGGTCTGGATGCGCAGTATTTT CASSLADGLDAQYF
TRBJ2-1 few - TRBV28 TGTGCCAGTAACGGTGTGTACACCGATGAGCAGTTCTTC CASNGVYTDEQFF
TRBJ2-2 - - TRBV28 TGTGCCAGCAGTTTGGGTATCACCGGGGAGCTGTTTTTT CASSLGITGELFF
TRBJ1-2 few TRBD1 TRBV29-1 TGCAGCGTTAAACCAGGGGGCTTCGGTGGCTACACCTTC CSVKPGGFGGYTF
TRBJ2-1 - - TRBV13 TGTGCCAGCACCCCCCGAAGTAGGAATGAGCAGTTCTTC CASTPRSRNEQFF
TRBJ1-4 - - TRBV15 TGTGCCACCAGCATGGGACTGAATAATGAAAAACTGTTTTTT CATSMGLNNEKLFF
TRBJ1-2 few TRBD1 TRBV20-1 TGCAGTGCTAGGGGACAGCGTTATGGCTACACCTTC CSARGQRYGYTF
TRBJ2-1 - - TRBV20-1 TGCAGTGCTAGAGATTTCAGGCCCCAAGAGACCCAGTTCTTC CSARDFRPQETQFF
TRBJ1-2 - - TRBV4-3 TGCGCCAGCAGCCAAAGGACGAGGGGGGCGGGCTACACCTTC CASSQRTRGAGYTF
TRBJ1-5 few - TRBV27 TGTGCCAGCAGTCATCGACAGTTACAGCCCCAGCATTTT CASSHRQLQPQHF
TRBJ1-5 - - TRBV6-5 TGTGCCAGCACGAGGCAAGAGGGTACTCGGCCCCAGCATTTT CASTRQEGTRPQHF
TRBJ1-4 few - TRBV2 TGTGCCAGCAGACCGCCAGGTGCAACTAATGAAAAACTGTTTTTT CASRPPGATNEKLFF
TRBJ2-7 few TRBD1 TRBV6-2/TRBV6-3 TGTGCCAGCAGTTACGGTTTTCCGGGACAGTCCTACGAGCAGTACTTC CASSYGFPGQSYEQYF
TRBJ1-4 - - TRBV10-3 TGTGCCGCCCAGGGACGCGTGGGGTCCGACGAAAAACTGTTTTTT CAAQGRVGSDEKLFF
TRBJ1-2 - - TRBV7-9 TGTGCCAGCAGGGGTGGGGATACCTATGGCTACACCTTC CASRGGDTYGYTF
TRBJ1-1 - - TRBV18 TGTGCCAGCTCACCACCTCAGGGTCGCGCTTTCTTT CASSPPQGRAFF
TRBJ1-2 many TRBD1 TRBV10-3 TGTGCCATCAGTGAGTCAGGGACAGCTACTAACTATGGCTACACCTTC CAISESGTATNYGYTF
TRBJ1-6 - TRBD1 TRBV20-1 TGCAGTGCTAGAGGAGGGACAGGGAGCGTCATTAATTCACCCCTCCACTTT CSARGGTGSVINSPLHF
TRBJ1-2 few TRBD1 TRBV6-2/TRBV6-3 TGTGCCAGCAGTTATGGTGAGACAGGGGATGGCTACACCTTC CASSYGETGDGYTF
TRBJ2-1 few TRBD2 TRBV9 TGTGCCAGCAGCGATCGATTCGGGGGGTTTAGGTACAATGAGCAGTTCTTC CASSDRFGGFRYNEQFF
TRBJ2-6 - - TRBV21-1 TGTGCCAGCAGCAAGGGACGGAGGACTCCCCCTGGGGCCAACGTCCTGACTTTC CASSKGRRTPPGANVLTF
TRBJ1-4 - - TRBV11-2 TGTGCCAGCAGCTCCGGTGGGAGGCTCAATGAAAAACTGTTTTTT CASSSGGRLNEKLFF
TRBJ1-1 - TRBD1 TRBV12-3/TRBV12-4 TGTGCCAGCAGGATGACAGGGACGAACACTGAAGCTTTCTTT CASRMTGTNTEAFF
TRBJ2-3 many - TRBV12-3/TRBV12-4 TGTGCCAGCAGCCTTCTGGATACGCAGTATTTT CASSLLDTQYF
TRBJ1-1 once - TRBV20-1 TGCAGTGCTAAAGAGGGAAGACCGAACACTGAAGCTTTCTTT CSAKEGRPNTEAFF
TRBJ2-1 few TRBD1 TRBV20-1 TGCAGTGCTAGAGTTAGGCCCCCCGACAGGGGGTTATATGAGCAGTTCTTC CSARVRPPDRGLYEQFF
TRBJ2-3 few TRBD1 TRBV12-5 TGTGCTAGTGGTTTGGCGACAGGGGGCGCGGATGATACGCAGTATTTT CASGLATGGADDTQYF
TRBJ1-1 - - TRBV29-1 TGCAGCGTTGTAGTCCGGGGGCAGCACACTGAAGCTTTCTTT CSVVVRGQHTEAFF
TRBJ2-1 - - TRBV4-1 TGCACCAGCAGCCGGGGGCAAGGTTACAAGGAGCAGTTCTTC CTSSRGQGYKEQFF
TRBJ2-3 - TRBD2 TRBV4-1 TGCGCCAGCAGCCAAGGAGGCGGGGGAGGTACGCAGTATTTT CASSQGGGGGTQYF
TRBJ1-2 few TRBD1 TRBV11-2 TGTGCCAGCAGGCACCCGGGACAGCGCGCTAACTATGGCTACACCTTC CASRHPGQRANYGYTF
TRBJ1-5 - TRBD1 TRBV6-5 TGTGCCAGCAGCCCCGACAGGGGGGTCAATCAGCCCCAGCATTTT CASSPDRGVNQPQHF